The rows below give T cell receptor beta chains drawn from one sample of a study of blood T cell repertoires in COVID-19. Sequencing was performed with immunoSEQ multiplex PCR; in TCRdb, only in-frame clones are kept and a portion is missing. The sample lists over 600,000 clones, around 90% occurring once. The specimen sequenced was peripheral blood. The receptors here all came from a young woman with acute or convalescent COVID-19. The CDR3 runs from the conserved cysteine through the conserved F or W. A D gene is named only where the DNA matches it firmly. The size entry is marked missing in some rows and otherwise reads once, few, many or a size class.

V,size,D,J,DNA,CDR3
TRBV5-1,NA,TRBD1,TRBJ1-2,TGCGCCAGCAGCCCCCCGACAGGGTCGAACTATGGCTACACCTTC,CASSPPTGSNYGYTF
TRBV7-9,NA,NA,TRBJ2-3,TGTGCCAGCAGCTTAGGGGCAGGGGGGAGAGATACGCAGTATTTT,CASSLGAGGRDTQYF
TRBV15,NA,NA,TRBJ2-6,TGTGCCACCAGCAGAGATGAAGGGGTGAGAGGGGCCAACGTCCTGACTTTC,CATSRDEGVRGANVLTF
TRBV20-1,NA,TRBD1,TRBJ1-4,TGCAGTGCTAGTGGCCGGGACAGGGGACCGTCAACTAATGAAAAACTGTTTTTT,CSASGRDRGPSTNEKLFF
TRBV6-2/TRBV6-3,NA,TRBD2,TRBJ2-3,TGTGCCAGCAGTTTGACTAGCGGGGGCTGGGCAGATACGCAGTATTTT,CASSLTSGGWADTQYF
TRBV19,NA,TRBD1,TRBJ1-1,TGTGCCAGTCAGTCATCGAGGGGGCGGACTGAAGCTTTCTTT,CASQSSRGRTEAFF
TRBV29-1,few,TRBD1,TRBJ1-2,TGCAGCGTTCGGGACAGAAACTATGGCTACACCTTC,CSVRDRNYGYTF
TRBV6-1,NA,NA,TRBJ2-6,TGTGCCAGCAGCGAACAGGGTGGGGCTGGGGCCAACGTCCTGACTTTC,CASSEQGGAGANVLTF
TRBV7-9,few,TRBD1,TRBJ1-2,TGTGCCAGCAGCTCCGACGGGACAGGGTTCCATGGCTACACCTTC,CASSSDGTGFHGYTF
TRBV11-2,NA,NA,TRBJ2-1,TGTGCCAGCAGCCAAGAGGCTGGGGCCCACCGCTACAATGAGCAGTTCTTC,CASSQEAGAHRYNEQFF
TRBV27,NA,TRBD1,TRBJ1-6,TGTGCCAGCAGTTTAGCGGGACAGGGAAATTCACCCCTCCACTTT,CASSLAGQGNSPLHF
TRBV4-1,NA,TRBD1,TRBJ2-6,TGCGCCAGCAGCCAAGAGACCGGGACAGGGGCCCCCGGGGCCAACGTCCTGACTTTC,CASSQETGTGAPGANVLTF
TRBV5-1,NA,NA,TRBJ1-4,TGCGCCAGCAGCTCCTTAGGGACTACAGGGTGGTGTGAAAAACTGTTTTTT,CASSSLGTTGWCEKLFF
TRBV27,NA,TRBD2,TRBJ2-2,TGTGCCAGCACCGGACTAGCGGGGGGGCACGATATGGTGGAGCTGTTTTTT,CASTGLAGGHDMVELFF
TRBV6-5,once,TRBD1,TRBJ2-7,TGTGCCAGCAGTTACCAGGGACAGGGGGCGGGGGAGCAGTACTTC,CASSYQGQGAGEQYF
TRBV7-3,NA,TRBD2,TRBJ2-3,TGTGCCAGCAGCTTAGCGGGGGGGCCCACAGATACGCAGTATTTT,CASSLAGGPTDTQYF
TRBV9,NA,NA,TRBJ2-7,TGTGCCAGCAGCGTAGCTAAGGGGCGAGCCTACGAGCAGTACTTC,CASSVAKGRAYEQYF
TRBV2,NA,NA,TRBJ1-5,TGTGCCAGCAGGGACGGGAGAAATAGCAATCAGCCCCAGCATTTT,CASRDGRNSNQPQHF
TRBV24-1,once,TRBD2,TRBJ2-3,TGTGCCACCAGTGATTTTACGCCTAGCGGGGGCCAACTAACAGATACGCAGTATTTT,CATSDFTPSGGQLTDTQYF
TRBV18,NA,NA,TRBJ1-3,TGTGCCAGCTCACCTCAAGAGGGATCTGGAAACACCATATATTTT,CASSPQEGSGNTIYF
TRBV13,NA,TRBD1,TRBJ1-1,TGTGCCAGCAGCCCGATGATCAGGGGGTATTTAACTGAAGCTTTCTTT,CASSPMIRGYLTEAFF
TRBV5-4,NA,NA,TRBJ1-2,TGTGCCAGCAGCTTATCGGGTCAGGGAAGAGATGGCTACACCTTC,CASSLSGQGRDGYTF
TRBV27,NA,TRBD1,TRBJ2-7,TGTGCCAGCAGTCGGCAGGGGGCGGACGAGCAGTACTTC,CASSRQGADEQYF
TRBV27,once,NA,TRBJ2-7,TGTGCCAGCAGTTCCAGGGGTTTGCTCTACGAGCAGTACTTC,CASSSRGLLYEQYF
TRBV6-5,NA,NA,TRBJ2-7,TGTGCCAGCAGCCGAGCGACAGGAACCTACGAGCAGTACTTC,CASSRATGTYEQYF
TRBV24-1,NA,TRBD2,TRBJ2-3,TGTGCCACCAGTGATTTCGGGAGGTTGACGCAGTATTTT,CATSDFGRLTQYF
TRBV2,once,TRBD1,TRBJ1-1,TGTGCCAGCATAAGACAGGGGGGGCCCGAGAACACTGAAGCTTTCTTT,CASIRQGGPENTEAFF
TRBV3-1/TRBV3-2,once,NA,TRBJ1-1,TGTGCCAGCAGCCCAGGGGTCGTGAACACTGAAGCTTTCTTT,CASSPGVVNTEAFF
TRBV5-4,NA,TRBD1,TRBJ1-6,TGTGCCAGCAGCCGGGACAGGGATAATTCACCCCTCCACTTT,CASSRDRDNSPLHF
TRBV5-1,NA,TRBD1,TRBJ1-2,TGCGCCAGCAGCCCAGGGGGCAGTGGCTATGGCTACACCTTC,CASSPGGSGYGYTF
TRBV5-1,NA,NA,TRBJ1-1,TGCGCCAGCAGCTTGGGTTCATGGTTGCGGGATCATGAAGCTTTCTTT,CASSLGSWLRDHEAFF
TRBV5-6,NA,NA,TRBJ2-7,TGTGCCAGCAGCTTAAGTGATGTGACAAAGGAGCAGTACTTC,CASSLSDVTKEQYF
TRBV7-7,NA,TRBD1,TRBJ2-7,TGTGCCAGCAGCTTTGGGGTTGCCGGGACAGACCACTACGAGCAGTACTTC,CASSFGVAGTDHYEQYF
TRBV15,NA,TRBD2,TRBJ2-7,TGTGCCACCAGCAGAGATGAAGCGGGGGGATACGAGCAGTACTTC,CATSRDEAGGYEQYF
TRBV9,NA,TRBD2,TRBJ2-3,TGTGCCAGCAGCCGAAGCGGGGGGGCAGCAGATACGCAGTATTTT,CASSRSGGAADTQYF
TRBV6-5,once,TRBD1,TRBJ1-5,TGTGCCAGCATCGGACAGGGGGCTGGTAGTCAGCCCCAGCATTTT,CASIGQGAGSQPQHF